Reported below is one TCR beta chain. With 3 bases clipped from V and 9 bases from J, the junction kept 17 bases outside the gene matches. The CDR3 runs to 17 residues. The V gene's germline CDR1 is SGHRS and CDR2 YFSETQ. This table comes from immunoSEQ multiplex PCR, and its TCRdb copy is limited to in-frame clones, with some not included. This sample carries approximately 250,000 clones, over 80% of them seen once, and the ten largest clones take about 1.6%. The sample originates from a study of blood T cell repertoires in COVID-19. Study background: COVID-19 samples, acute and convalescent, were from the United States, Italy and Spain.

Sequencing was performed on peripheral blood. This chain links TRBV5-1 with TRBJ2-1; the match to TRBD2 covers 8 bases. The origin of this receptor is a woman aged 40 to 49 who had recovered from COVID-19. CDR3 amino acids: CASSWGNLAGLEGEQFF. For the CDR3, the DNA is TGCGCCAGCAGCTGGGGGAACCTAGCGGGCCTCGAGGGTGAGCAGTTCTTC.